Reported below is one TCR beta chain. The antigen is not known. With 3 bases removed from V and 7 bases from J, the gap between germline ends came to 18 bases. This CDR3 comprises 15 residues. CDR1 is SGHVS and CDR2 is FQNEAQ in the germline V gene. This entry comes from a study of shared clonotypes between healthy human individuals. The wider study: For every donor, three CD4 naive, three CD4 memory, two CD8 naive and one CD8 memory plates were used. Study-wide findings and caveats: A limitation of the genetic and exposure-history diversity represented arose from few donors.

Sequenced by immunoSEQ multiplex PCR; TCRdb stores in-frame clones only, minus some. This table holds 1 million to 1.3 million clones, approximately 80% found once. The clonotype originates from a man aged 18 to 29 in good health. Some clones in this sample may be carry-over from other donors' samples. Sequences were obtained from memory CD4+ T cells from PBMCs. Specified subset: CD45RA-negative fraction. The rearrangement links TRBV7-8 to TRBJ1-2; a possible D gene is TRBD1 (5 bases). DNA of the CDR3: TGTGCCAGCAGCTTTGGGGCTCAGCTCAAGGGTGGCTACACCTTC. Its translation: CASSFGAQLKGGYTF.